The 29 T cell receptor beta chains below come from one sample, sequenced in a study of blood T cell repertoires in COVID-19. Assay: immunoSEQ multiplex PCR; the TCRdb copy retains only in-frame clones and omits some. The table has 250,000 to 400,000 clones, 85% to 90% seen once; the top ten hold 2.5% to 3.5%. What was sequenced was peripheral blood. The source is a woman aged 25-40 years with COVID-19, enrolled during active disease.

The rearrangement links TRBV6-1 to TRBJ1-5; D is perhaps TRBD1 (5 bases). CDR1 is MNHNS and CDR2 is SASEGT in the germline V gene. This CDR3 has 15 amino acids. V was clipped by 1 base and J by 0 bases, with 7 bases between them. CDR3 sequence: CASSEVRVSNQPQHF. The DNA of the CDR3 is TGTGCCAGCAGTGAAGTCAGGGTTAGCAATCAGCCCCAGCATTTT.

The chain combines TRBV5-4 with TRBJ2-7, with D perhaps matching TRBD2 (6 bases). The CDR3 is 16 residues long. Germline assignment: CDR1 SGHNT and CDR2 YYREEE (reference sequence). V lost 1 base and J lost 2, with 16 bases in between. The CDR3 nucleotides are TGTGCCAGCAGCTTGCCTCTGGGGGGAGGTACCTACGAGCAGTACTTC. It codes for CASSLPLGGGTYEQYF.

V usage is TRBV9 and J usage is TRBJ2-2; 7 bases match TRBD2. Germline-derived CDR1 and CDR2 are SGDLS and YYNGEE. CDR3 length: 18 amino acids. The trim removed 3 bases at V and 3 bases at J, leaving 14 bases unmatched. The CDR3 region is CASSAALIRGDYTGELFF. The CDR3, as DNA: TGTGCCAGCAGCGCAGCTTTGATCCGGGGGGACTACACCGGGGAGCTGTTTTTT.

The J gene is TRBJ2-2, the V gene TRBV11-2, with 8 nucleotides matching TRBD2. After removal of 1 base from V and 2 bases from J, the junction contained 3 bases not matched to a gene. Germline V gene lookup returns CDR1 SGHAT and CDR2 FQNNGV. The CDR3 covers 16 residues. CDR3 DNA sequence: TGTGCCAGCAGCTTAGCGGGAGGGAAAAACACCGGGGAGCTGTTTTTT. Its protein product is CASSLAGGKNTGELFF.

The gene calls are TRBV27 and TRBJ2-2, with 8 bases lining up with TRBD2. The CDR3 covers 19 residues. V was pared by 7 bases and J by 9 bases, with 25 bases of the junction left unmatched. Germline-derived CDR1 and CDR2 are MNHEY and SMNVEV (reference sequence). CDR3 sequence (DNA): TGTGCCAGCACTCCCCTCTGGGTAGCGGGACGACCTGATCAAAGGGAGCTGTTTTTT. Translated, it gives CASTPLWVAGRPDQRELFF.

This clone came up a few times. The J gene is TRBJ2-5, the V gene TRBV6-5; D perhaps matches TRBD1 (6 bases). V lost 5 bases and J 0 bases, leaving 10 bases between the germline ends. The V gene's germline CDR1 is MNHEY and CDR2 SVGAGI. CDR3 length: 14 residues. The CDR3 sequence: CASSTDRHQETQYF. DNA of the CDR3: TGTGCCAGCAGTACTGACAGGCACCAAGAGACCCAGTACTTC.

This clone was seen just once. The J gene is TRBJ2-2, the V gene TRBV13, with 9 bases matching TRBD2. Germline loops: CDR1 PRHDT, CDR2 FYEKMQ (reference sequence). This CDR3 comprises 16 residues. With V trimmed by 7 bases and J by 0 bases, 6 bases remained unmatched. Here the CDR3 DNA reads TGTGCCAGCAACGTAGCGGGAGAAGCGAACACCGGGGAGCTGTTTTTT. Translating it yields CASNVAGEANTGELFF.

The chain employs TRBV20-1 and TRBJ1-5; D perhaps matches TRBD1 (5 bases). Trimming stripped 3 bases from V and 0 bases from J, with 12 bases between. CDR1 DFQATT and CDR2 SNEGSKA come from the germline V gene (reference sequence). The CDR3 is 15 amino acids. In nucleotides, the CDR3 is TGCAGTGCTAGTTCGGGGGATCATAGCAATCAGCCCCAGCATTTT. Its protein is CSASSGDHSNQPQHF.

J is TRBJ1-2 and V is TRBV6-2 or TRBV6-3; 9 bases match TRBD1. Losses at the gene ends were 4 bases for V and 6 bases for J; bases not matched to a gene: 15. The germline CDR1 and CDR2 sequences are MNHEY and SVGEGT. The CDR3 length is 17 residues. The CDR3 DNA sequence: TGTGCCAGCAGTTCTTTTGGCGTGGGACAGGGAAACGATGGCTACACCTTC. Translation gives CASSSFGVGQGNDGYTF.

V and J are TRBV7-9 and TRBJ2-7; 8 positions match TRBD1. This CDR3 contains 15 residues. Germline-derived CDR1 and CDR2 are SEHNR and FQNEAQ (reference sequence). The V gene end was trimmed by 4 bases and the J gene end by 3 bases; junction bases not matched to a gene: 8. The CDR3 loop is CASSYPRGLVYEQYF. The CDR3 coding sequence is TGTGCCAGCAGCTACCCCAGGGGGCTGGTCTACGAGCAGTACTTC. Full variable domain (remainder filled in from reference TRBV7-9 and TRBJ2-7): DTGVSQNPRHKITKRGQNVTFRCDPISEHNRLYWYRQTLGQGPEFLTYFQNEAQLEKSRLLSDRFSAERPKGSFSTLEIQRTEQGDSAMYLCASSYPRGLVYEQYFGPGTRLTVT.

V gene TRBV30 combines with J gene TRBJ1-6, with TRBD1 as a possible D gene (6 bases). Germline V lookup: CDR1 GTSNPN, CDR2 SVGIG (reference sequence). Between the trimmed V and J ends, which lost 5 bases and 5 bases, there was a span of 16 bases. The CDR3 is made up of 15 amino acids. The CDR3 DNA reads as TGTGCCTGGGAATCGGGACACCGGAATAATTCACCCCTCCACTTT. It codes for CAWESGHRNNSPLHF.

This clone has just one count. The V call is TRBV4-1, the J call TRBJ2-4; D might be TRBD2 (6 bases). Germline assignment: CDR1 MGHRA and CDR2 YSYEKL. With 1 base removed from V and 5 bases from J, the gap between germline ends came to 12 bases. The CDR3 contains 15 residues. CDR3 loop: CASSQAPWEENIQYF. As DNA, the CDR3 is TGCGCCAGCAGCCAAGCCCCTTGGGAGGAAAACATTCAGTACTTC.

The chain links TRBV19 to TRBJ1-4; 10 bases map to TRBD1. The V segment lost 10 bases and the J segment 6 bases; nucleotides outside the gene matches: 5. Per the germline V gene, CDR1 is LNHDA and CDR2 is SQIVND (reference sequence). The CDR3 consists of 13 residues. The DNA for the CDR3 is TGTGCCATTCGGGACAGGGGTCATGAAAAACTGTTTTTT. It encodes CAIRDRGHEKLFF. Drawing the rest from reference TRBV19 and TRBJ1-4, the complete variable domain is DGGITQSPKYLFRKEGQNVTLSCEQNLNHDAMYWYRQDPGQGLRLIYYSQIVNDFQKGDIAEGYSVSREKKESFPLTVTSAQKNPTAFYLCAIRDRGHEKLFFGSGTQLSVL.

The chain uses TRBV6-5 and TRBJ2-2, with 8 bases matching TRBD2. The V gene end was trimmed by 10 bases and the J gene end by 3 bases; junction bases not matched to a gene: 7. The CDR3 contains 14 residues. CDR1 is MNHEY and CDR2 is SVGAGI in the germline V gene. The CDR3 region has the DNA TGTGCCATCTCCCCCGGGGGGGACACCGGGGAGCTGTTTTTT. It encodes CAISPGGDTGELFF.

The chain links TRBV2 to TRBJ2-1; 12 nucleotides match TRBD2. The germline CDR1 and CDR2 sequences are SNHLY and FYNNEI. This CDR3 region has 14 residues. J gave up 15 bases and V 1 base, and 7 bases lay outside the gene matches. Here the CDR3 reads CASSEGSSGRVMFF. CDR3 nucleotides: TGTGCCAGCAGTGAAGGATCTAGCGGGAGGGTTATGTTCTTC.

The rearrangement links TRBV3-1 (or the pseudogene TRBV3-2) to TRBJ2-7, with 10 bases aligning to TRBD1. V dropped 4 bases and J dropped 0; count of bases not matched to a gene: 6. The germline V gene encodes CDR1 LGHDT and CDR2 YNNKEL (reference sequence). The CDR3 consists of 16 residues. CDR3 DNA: TGTGCCAGCAGCCTCCCCGGGACAGGGGACTCCTACGAGCAGTACTTC. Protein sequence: CASSLPGTGDSYEQYF.

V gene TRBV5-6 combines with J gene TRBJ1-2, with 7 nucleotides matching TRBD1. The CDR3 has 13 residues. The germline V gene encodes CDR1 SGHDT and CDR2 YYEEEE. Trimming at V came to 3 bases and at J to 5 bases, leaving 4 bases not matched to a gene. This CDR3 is CASSSDRFYGYTF. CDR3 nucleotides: TGTGCCAGCAGCTCGGACAGGTTTTATGGCTACACCTTC. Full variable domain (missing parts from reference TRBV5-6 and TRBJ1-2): DAGVTQSPTHLIKTRGQQVTLRCSPKSGHDTVSWYQQALGQGPQFIFQYYEEEERQRGNFPDRFSGHQFPNYSSELNVNALLLGDSALYLCASSSDRFYGYTFGSGTRLTVV.

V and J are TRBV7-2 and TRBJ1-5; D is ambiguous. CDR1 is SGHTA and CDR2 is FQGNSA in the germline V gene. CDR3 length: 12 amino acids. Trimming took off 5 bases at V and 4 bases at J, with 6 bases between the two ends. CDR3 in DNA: TGTGCCAGCAGCGGGCAAAATCAGCCCCAGCATTTT. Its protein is CASSGQNQPQHF. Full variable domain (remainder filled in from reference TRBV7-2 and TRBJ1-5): GAGVSQSPSNKVTEKGKDVELRCDPISGHTALYWYRQSLGQGLEFLIYFQGNSAPDKSGLPSDRFSAERTGGSVSTLTIQRTQQEDSAVYLCASSGQNQPQHFGDGTRLSIL.

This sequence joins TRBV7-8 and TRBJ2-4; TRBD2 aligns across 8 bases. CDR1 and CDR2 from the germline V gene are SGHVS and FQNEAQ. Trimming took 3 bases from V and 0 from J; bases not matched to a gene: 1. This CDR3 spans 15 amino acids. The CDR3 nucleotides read TGTGCCAGCAGCTTTAGCGGGGTAGCCAAAAACATTCAGTACTTC. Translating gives CASSFSGVAKNIQYF.

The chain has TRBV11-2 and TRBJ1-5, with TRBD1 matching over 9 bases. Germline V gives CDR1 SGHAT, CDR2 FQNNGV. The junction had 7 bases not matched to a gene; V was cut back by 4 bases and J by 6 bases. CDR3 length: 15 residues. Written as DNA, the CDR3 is TGTGCCAGCAGCTCGGACAGGGGAAAGGGTCAGCCCCAGCATTTT. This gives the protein CASSSDRGKGQPQHF.

CDR3 sequence reads: CASSQVFSGNTGELFF. As DNA, the CDR3 is TGTGCCAGCAGCCAAGTATTTTCGGGGAACACCGGGGAGCTGTTTTTT. The J gene is TRBJ2-2, the V gene TRBV3-1 (or the pseudogene TRBV3-2); D remains ambiguous. The CDR3 is 16 residues long. Germline CDR1 is LGHDT and CDR2 is YNNKEL (reference sequence). V lost 1 base to trimming and J lost 1 base, with 10 bases between them.

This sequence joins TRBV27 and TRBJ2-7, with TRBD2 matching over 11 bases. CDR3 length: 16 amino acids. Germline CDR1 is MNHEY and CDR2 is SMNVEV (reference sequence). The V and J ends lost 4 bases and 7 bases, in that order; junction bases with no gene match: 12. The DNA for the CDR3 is TGTGCCAGCAGTTCCAACTTACTAGCGGGAGTAGGTGAGCAGTACTTC. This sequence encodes CASSSNLLAGVGEQYF.

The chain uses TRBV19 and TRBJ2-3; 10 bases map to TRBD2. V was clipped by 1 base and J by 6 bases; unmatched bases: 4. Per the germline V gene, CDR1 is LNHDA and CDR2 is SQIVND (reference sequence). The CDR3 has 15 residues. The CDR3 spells CASSIALAGEDTQYF. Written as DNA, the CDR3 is TGTGCCAGTAGTATAGCTCTAGCGGGAGAGGATACGCAGTATTTT.

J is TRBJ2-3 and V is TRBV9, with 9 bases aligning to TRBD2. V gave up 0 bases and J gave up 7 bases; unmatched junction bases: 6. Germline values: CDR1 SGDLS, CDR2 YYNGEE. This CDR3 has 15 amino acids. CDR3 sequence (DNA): TGTGCCAGCAGCGTAGAGGCGGGAGGGAGGCATACGCAGTATTTT. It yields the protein CASSVEAGGRHTQYF.

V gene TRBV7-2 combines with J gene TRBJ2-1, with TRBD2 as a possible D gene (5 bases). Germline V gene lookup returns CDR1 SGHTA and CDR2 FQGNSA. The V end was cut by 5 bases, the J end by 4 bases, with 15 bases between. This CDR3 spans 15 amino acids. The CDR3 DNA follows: TGTGCCAGCAGCCTATTCCGGGATGCATACAATGAGCAGTTCTTC. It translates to CASSLFRDAYNEQFF.

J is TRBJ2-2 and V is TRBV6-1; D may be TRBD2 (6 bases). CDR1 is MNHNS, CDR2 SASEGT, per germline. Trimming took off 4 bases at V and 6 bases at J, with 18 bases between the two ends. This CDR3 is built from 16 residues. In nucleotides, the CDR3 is TGTGCCAGCAGTGCCGGTGGGAGCTGGAGGGCCGGGGAGCTGTTTTTT. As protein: CASSAGGSWRAGELFF.

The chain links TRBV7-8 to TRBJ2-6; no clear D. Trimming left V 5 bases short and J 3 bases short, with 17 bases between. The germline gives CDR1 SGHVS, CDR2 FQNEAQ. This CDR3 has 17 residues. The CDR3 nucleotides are TGTGCCAGCAGCACTATACGACTGTCCCTTGGGGCCAACGTCCTGACTTTC. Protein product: CASSTIRLSLGANVLTF. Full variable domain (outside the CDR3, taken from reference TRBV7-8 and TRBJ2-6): GAGVSQSPRYKVAKRGQDVALRCDPISGHVSLFWYQQALGQGPEFLTYFQNEAQLDKSGLPSDRFFAERPEGSVSTLKIQRTQQEDSAVYLCASSTIRLSLGANVLTFGAGSRLTVL.

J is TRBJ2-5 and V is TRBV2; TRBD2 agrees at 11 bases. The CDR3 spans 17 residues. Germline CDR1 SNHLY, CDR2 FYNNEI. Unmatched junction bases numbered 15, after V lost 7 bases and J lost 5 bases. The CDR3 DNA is TGTGCCAGCAAGCTCCCCGGAATCCGGACTAGCGGGGAGACCCAGTACTTC. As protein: CASKLPGIRTSGETQYF.

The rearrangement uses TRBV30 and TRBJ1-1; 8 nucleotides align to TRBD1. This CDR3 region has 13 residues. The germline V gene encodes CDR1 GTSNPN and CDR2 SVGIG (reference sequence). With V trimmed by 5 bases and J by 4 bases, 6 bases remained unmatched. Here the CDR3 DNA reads TGTGCCTGGGAAGGACAGGGCGGCACTGAAGCTTTCTTT. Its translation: CAWEGQGGTEAFF.